Here is one T cell receptor (beta chain) with its context. As yet, its antigen is unknown. This entry comes from a study of cytomegalovirus exposure and HLA in healthy donors. Study results and limitations: An apparent linkage of common viral pathogens to several of the most significant clusters emerged in a later analysis. In the analysis, some V segments, TRBV6-2 and TRBV6-3 included, were excluded as indistinguishable.

V lost 5 bases, J lost 6 bases, and 4 bases stayed unmatched. This CDR3 region has 13 residues. Per the germline V gene, CDR1 is SGHRS and CDR2 is YFSETQ. PCR amplification relied on 60 Vbeta primers (plus 13 Jbeta primers). Profiled with immunoSEQ multiplex PCR; TCRdb holds only in-frame clones, not every one. The data show 150,000 to 200,000 clones, more than 70% seen once. The sequenced material came from PBMCs. The TCR was taken from a woman in her forties in good health and CMV-seronegative. V gene TRBV5-1 combines with J gene TRBJ2-2; 7 nucleotides line up with TRBD2. This chain's CDR3 is CASSRGDAGELFF. CDR3 DNA sequence: TGCGCCAGCAGTCGGGGGGATGCCGGGGAGCTGTTTTTT.